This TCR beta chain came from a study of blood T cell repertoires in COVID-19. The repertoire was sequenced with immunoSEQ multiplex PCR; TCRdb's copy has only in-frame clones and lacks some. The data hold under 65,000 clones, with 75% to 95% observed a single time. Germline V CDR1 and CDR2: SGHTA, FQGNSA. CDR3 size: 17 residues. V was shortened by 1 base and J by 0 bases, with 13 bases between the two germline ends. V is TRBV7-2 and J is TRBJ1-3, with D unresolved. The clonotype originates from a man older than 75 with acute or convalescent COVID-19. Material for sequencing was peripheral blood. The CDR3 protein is CASSLVSPASSGNTIYF. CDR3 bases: TGTGCCAGCAGCTTAGTATCACCAGCGAGCTCTGGAAACACCATATATTTT.